This T cell receptor (beta chain) was found in a study of T-cell reconstitution after alpha-beta-depleted transplantation in children. Trimming pared 8 bases from V and 4 bases from J, leaving 15 bases between. The CDR3 is 14 amino acids. Germline values: CDR1 MNHNS, CDR2 SASEGT. This sample's TCRbeta library carried unique molecular identifier barcodes. TCRdb redid the calling of the PCR reads with MiXCR, one entry per CDR3 protein. Here the sample spans 450,000 to 500,000 distinct CDR3 sequences, about an eighth being singletons. The rearrangement uses TRBV6-1 and TRBJ2-1; TRBD2 might be the D (6 bases). This TCR was recovered from a human donor who donated a stem cell graft to a child with combined immunodeficiency. Specimen: PBMCs from the stem cell graft donor, collected from the stem cell graft. The CDR3 DNA follows: TGTGCCAGCTCCTCCGGGACTTTTTACAATGAGCAGTTCTTC. It specifies CASSSGTFYNEQFF.